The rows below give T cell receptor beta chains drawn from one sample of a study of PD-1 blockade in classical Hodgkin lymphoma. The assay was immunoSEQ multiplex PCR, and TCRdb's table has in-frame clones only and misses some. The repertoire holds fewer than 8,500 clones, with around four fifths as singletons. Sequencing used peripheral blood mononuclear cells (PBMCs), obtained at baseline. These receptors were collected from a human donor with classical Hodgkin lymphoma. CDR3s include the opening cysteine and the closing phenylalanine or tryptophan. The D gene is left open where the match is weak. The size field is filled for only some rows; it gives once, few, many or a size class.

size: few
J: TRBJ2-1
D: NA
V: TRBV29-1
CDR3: CSVGPKLYNEQFF
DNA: TGCAGCGTTGGACCAAAATTATACAATGAGCAGTTCTTC

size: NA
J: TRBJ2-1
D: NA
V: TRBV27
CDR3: CASSSPIGAGHNEQFF
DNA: TGTGCCAGCAGTTCCCCTATCGGTGCGGGACACAATGAGCAGTTCTTC

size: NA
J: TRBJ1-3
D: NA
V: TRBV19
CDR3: CASWDLGNTIYF
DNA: TGTGCCAGTTGGGACTTGGGAAACACCATATATTTT

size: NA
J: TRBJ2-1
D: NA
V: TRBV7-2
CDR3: CASSLLGIREQFF
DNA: TGTGCCAGCAGCCTACTGGGCATCAGGGAGCAGTTCTTC

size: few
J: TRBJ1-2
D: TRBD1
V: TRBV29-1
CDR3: CSARDREKDGYTF
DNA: TGCAGCGCTAGGGACAGGGAGAAGGATGGCTACACCTTC

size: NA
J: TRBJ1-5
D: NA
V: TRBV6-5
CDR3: CASRTSGGANQPQHF
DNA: TGTGCCAGCAGGACGAGTGGCGGGGCTAATCAGCCCCAGCATTTT

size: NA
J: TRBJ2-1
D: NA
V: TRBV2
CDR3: CASSTDVLVNEQFF
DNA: TGTGCCAGCAGTACCGACGTCCTCGTCAATGAGCAGTTCTTC

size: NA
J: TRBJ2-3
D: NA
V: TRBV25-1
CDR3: CASTWGDTQYF
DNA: TGTGCCAGCACCTGGGGAGATACGCAGTATTTT

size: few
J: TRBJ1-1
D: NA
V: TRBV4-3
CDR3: CASSQAGNTEAFF
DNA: TGCGCCAGCAGCCAAGCTGGAAACACTGAAGCTTTCTTT

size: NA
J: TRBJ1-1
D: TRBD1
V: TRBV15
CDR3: CATSRGQGMNTEAFF
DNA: TGTGCCACCAGCAGAGGACAGGGAATGAACACTGAAGCTTTCTTT

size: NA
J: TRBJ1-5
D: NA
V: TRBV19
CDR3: CASSRGGTSYSNQPQHF
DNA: TGTGCCAGTAGTCGCGGGGGCACCTCATATAGCAATCAGCCCCAGCATTTT

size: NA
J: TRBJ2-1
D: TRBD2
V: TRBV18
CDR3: CASSPALAGFDEQFF
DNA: TGTGCCAGCTCACCAGCGCTAGCGGGATTCGATGAGCAGTTCTTC

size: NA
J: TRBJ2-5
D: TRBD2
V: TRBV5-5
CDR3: CASSPLSGTGETQYF
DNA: TGTGCCAGCAGCCCGCTTAGCGGGACCGGGGAGACCCAGTACTTC

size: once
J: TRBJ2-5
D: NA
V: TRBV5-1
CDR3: CASTTTGEVGTQYF
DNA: TGCGCCAGCACCACAACAGGGGAGGTCGGGACCCAGTACTTC

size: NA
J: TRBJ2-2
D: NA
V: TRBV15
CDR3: CATSPFWGGELFF
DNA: TGTGCCACCAGCCCTTTTTGGGGCGGGGAGCTGTTTTTT

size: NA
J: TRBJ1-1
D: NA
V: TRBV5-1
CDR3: CASSSDYTEAFF
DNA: TGCGCCAGCAGCTCCGACTACACTGAAGCTTTCTTT

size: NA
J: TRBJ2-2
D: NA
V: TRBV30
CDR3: CAWRMTMNTGELFF
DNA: TGTGCCTGGAGAATGACTATGAACACCGGGGAGCTGTTTTTT

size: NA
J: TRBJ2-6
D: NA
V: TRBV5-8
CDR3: CASSEGISGANVLTF
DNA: TGTGCCAGCAGCGAAGGGATCTCTGGGGCCAACGTCCTGACTTTC

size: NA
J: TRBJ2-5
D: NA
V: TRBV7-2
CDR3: CASSLARRVQETQYF
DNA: TGTGCCAGCAGCTTAGCGCGGCGGGTGCAAGAGACCCAGTACTTC

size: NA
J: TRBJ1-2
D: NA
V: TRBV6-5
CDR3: CASSSVRYGYTF
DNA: TGTGCCAGCAGTTCCGTTCGCTATGGCTACACCTTC

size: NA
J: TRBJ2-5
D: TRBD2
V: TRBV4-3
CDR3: CASSQDFPAGGPQYF
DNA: TGCGCCAGCAGCCAAGACTTCCCAGCGGGAGGCCCCCAGTACTTC

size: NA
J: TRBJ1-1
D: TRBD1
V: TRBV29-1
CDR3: CSVIQGVTEAFF
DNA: TGCAGCGTGATACAGGGGGTGACTGAAGCTTTCTTT

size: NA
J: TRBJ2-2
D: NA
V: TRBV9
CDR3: CASSVPLRVEGANTGELFF
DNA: TGTGCCAGCAGCGTACCCTTAAGGGTAGAAGGAGCGAACACCGGGGAGCTGTTTTTT

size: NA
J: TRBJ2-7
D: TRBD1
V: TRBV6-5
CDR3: CASSLVGQGIHEQYF
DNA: TGTGCCAGCAGTTTAGTGGGACAGGGGATCCACGAGCAGTACTTC

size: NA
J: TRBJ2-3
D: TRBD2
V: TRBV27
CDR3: CASSFRTSGRARDTQYF
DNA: TGTGCCAGCAGTTTTCGGACTAGCGGGAGGGCCCGGGATACGCAGTATTTT

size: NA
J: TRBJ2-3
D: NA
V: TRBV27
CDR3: CASSLGIVSTDTQYF
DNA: TGTGCCAGCAGCCTTGGGATCGTGAGCACAGATACGCAGTATTTT

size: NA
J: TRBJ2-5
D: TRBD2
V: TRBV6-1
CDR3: CASSDRARPGGETQYF
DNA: TGTGCCAGCAGTGACCGGGCCCGACCCGGGGGGGAGACCCAGTACTTC